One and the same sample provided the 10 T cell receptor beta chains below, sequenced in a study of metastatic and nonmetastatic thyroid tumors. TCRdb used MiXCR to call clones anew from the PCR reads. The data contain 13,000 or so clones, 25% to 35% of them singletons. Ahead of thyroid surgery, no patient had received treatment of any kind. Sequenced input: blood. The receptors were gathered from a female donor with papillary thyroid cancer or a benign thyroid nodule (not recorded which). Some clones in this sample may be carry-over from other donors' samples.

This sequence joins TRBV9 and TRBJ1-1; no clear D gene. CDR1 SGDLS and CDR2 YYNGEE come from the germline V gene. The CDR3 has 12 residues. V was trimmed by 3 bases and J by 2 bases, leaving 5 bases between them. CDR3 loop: CASSGSNTEAFF. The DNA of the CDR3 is TGTGCCAGCAGCGGATCAAACACTGAAGCTTTCTTT.

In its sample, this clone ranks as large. The CDR3 here is CASSLDFRNTIYF. CDR3 nucleotide sequence: TGCGCCAGCAGCTTGGATTTCCGAAACACCATATATTTT. The rearrangement links TRBV5-1 to TRBJ1-3; D not resolved. V lost 0 bases to trimming and J lost 5 bases, with 6 bases between them. The CDR3 consists of 13 residues. Germline values: CDR1 SGHRS, CDR2 YFSETQ.

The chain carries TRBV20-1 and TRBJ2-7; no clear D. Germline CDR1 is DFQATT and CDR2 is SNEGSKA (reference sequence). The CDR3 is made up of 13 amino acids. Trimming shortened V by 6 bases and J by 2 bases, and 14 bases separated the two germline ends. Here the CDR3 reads CSAIYTPPYEQYF. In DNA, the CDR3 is TGCAGTGCCATTTATACACCGCCCTACGAGCAGTACTTC.

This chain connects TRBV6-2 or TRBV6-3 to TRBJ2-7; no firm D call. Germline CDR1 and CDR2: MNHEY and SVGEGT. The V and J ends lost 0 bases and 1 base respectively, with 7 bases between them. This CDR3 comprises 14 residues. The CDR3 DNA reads TGTGCCAGCAGTTACTCACAGCAGTCCTACGAGCAGTACTTC. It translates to CASSYSQQSYEQYF.

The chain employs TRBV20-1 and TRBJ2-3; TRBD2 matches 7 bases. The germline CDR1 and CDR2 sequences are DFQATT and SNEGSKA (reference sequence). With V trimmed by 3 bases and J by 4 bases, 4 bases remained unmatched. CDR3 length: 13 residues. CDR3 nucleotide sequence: TGCAGTGCTAGGGGGGGGTTCTCAGATACGCAGTATTTT. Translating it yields CSARGGFSDTQYF.

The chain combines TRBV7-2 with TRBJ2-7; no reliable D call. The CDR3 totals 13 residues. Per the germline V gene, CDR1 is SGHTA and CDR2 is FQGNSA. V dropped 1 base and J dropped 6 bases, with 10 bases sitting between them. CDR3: CASSLGGPVEQYF. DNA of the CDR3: TGTGCCAGCAGCTTAGGTGGGCCGGTCGAGCAGTACTTC.

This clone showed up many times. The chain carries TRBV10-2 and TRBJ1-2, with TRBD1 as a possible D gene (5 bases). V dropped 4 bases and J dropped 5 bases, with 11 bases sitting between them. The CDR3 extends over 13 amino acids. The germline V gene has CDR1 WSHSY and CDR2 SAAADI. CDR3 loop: CASSASRGYGYTF. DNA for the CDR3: TGCGCCAGCAGTGCCTCTCGGGGGTATGGCTACACCTTC.

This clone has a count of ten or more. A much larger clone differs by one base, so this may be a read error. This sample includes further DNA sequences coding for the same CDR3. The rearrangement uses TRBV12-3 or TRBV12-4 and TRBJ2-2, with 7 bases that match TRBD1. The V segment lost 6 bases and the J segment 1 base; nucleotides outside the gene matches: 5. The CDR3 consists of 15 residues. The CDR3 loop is CASSFRDRNTGELFF. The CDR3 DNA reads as TGTGCCAGCAGCTTCAGGGACAGGAACACCGGGGAGCTGTTTTTT.

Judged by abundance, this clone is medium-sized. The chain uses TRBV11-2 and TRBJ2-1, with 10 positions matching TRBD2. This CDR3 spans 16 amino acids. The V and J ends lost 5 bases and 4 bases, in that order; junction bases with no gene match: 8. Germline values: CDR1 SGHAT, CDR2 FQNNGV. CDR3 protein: CASSQASGSGYNEQFF. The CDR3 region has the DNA TGTGCCAGCAGCCAGGCTAGCGGGAGCGGATACAATGAGCAGTTCTTC. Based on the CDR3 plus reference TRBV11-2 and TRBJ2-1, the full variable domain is EAGVAQSPRYKIIEKRQSVAFWCNPISGHATLYWYQQILGQGPKLLIQFQNNGVVDDSQLPKDRFSAERLKGVDSTLKIQPAKLEDSAVYLCASSQASGSGYNEQFFGPGTRLTVL.

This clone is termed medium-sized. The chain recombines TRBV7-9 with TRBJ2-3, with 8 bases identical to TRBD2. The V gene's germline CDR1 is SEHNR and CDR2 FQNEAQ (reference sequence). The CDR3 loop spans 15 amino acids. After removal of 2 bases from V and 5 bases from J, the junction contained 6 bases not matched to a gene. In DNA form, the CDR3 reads TGTGCCAGCAGCTTACAAGCGGGAGCCATAGATACGCAGTATTTT. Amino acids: CASSLQAGAIDTQYF.